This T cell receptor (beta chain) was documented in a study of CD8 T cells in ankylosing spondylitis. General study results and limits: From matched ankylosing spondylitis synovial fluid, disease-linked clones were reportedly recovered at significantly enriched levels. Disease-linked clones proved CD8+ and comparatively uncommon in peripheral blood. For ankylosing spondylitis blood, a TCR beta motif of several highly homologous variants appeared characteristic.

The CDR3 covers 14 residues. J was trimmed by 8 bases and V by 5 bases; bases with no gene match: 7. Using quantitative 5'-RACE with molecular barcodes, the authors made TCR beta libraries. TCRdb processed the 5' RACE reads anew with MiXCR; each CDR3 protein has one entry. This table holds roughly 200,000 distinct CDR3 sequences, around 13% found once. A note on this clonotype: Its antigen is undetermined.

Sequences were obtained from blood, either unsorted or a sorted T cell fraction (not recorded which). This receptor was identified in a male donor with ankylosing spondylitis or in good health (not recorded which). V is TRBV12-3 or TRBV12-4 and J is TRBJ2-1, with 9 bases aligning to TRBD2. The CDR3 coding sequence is TGTGCCAGCAGTCAACCGGGACTAGCTTATGAGCAGTTCTTC. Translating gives CASSQPGLAYEQFF.